The 4 T cell receptor beta chains listed next were all sequenced from one sample in a study of blood T cell repertoires in COVID-19. Method: immunoSEQ multiplex PCR; TCRdb's copy keeps in-frame clones and lacks some. This sample has 93,000 or so clones, with roughly 90% found just once. The specimen sequenced was peripheral blood. Every receptor here comes from a woman in her fifties or sixties with acute or convalescent COVID-19.

CDR3 in amino acids: CAWSRGTSGYTF. The CDR3 DNA follows: TGTGCCTGGAGCCGGGGGACTTCGGGATACACCTTC. The J gene is TRBJ1-2, the V gene TRBV30; possible D gene TRBD1, 5 bases. The CDR3 contains 12 residues. V lost 3 bases and J 11 bases, leaving 16 bases between the germline ends. Germline CDR1 reads GTSNPN; CDR2 reads SVGIG (reference sequence).

With respect to this clone: A read error may produce the germline difference seen at one junction end. The chain has TRBV2 and TRBJ2-1; TRBD2 is a possible D gene (7 bases). Germline CDR1 and CDR2: SNHLY and FYNNEI. This CDR3 comprises 15 residues. In DNA form, the CDR3 reads TGCCTCTCACGGAGGGGGGCGGGAGTATCCCATGAGCAGTTCTTC. Residues: CLSRRGAGVSHEQFF.

The chain is built from TRBV6-6 and TRBJ1-2, with 8 bases identical to TRBD1. This CDR3 region has 12 residues. Germline values: CDR1 MNHNY, CDR2 SVGAGI (reference sequence). V was clipped by 6 bases and J by 7 bases; unmatched bases: 4. This CDR3 is CASSHGQGGYTF. The CDR3 DNA follows: TGTGCCAGCAGCCACGGACAGGGTGGCTACACCTTC.

The chain recombines TRBV30 with TRBJ1-2; tentative D call: TRBD1 (5 bases). CDR1 and CDR2 from the germline V gene are GTSNPN and SVGIG (reference sequence). This CDR3 region has 12 residues. V lost 7 bases and J 4 bases, leaving 13 bases between the germline ends. CDR3 protein: CAYSGGAYGYTF. In nucleotides, the CDR3 is TGTGCCTATTCGGGCGGGGCCTATGGCTACACCTTC.